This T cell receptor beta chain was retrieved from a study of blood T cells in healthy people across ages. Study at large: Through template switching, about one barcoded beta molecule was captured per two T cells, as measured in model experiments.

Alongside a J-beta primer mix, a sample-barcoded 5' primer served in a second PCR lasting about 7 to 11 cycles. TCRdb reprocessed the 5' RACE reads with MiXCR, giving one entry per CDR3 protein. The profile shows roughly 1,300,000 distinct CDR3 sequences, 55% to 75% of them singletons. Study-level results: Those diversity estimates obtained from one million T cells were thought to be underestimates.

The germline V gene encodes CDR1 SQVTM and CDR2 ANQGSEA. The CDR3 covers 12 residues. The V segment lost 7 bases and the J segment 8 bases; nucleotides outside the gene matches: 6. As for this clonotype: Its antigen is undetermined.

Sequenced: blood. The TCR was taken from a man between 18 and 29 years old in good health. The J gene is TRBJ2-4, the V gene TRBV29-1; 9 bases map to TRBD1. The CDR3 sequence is CSATDRGDIQYF. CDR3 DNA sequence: TGCAGCGCCACGGACAGGGGAGACATTCAGTACTTC.